This T cell receptor (beta chain) was identified in a study of PD-L1 blockade in urothelial cancer. This clone appeared a single time. The antigen remains undetermined. Regarding the study as a whole: In blood at 3 weeks, tumor-associated clones expanded more among patients with durable benefit.

As for time point: peripheral blood 6 weeks after treatment start. Patients' cancers were locally advanced or metastatic urothelial carcinomas. Templates that were synthetic TCR analogs were spiked into each PCR. Only in-frame clones appear in the TCRdb table, and some are missing; sequencing was by immunoSEQ multiplex PCR. Of 48,000 or so clones detected, approximately 83% appear once; the ten largest clones hold 10%. The CDR3 has 16 residues. The V gene's germline CDR1 is SGHRS and CDR2 YFSETQ. V dropped 0 bases and J dropped 4; count of bases not matched to a gene: 5. The material sequenced was PBMCs, taken around atezolizumab (anti-PD-L1) treatment. The chain combines TRBV5-1 with TRBJ1-3, with 9 bases that match TRBD1. The source of this sequence is a man in his fifties or sixties with urothelial cancer. The CDR3 DNA is TGCGCCAGCAGCTTGGGGACAGGGGACCGGGGAAACACCATATATTTT. Its protein is CASSLGTGDRGNTIYF.